A selection of T cell receptor beta chains follows, all from one sample in a study of blood T cells in healthy people across ages. TCRdb reprocessed the 5' RACE reads with MiXCR, giving one entry per CDR3 protein. The data hold roughly 680,000 distinct CDR3 sequences, with under 65% observed a single time. Sequenced: blood. The receptors were gathered from a woman of 80 years or more in good health. CDR3s include the opening cysteine and the closing phenylalanine or tryptophan. A D gene is named only where the DNA matches it firmly. Some rows have no size entry. The others give once, few or many, or a class for an expanded clone.

J gene,clone size,D gene,V gene,CDR3 DNA,CDR3 protein
TRBJ2-7,many,TRBD1,TRBV10-3,TGTGCCATCAGTGACGATTTTGGGACAGGGGACGACGAGCAGTACTTC,CAISDDFGTGDDEQYF
TRBJ2-2,NA,NA,TRBV7-2,TGTGCCAGCAGCTTAGTCGGGGGTGGTTCCGGAGGGGAGCTGTTTTTT,CASSLVGGGSGGELFF
TRBJ1-2,NA,NA,TRBV2,TGTGCCAGCTACAGGGAGGACTATGGCTACACCTTC,CASYREDYGYTF
TRBJ1-3,NA,NA,TRBV20-1,TGCAGTGCTCGTGGGCCTTTTTCTGGAAACACCATATATTTT,CSARGPFSGNTIYF
TRBJ1-4,NA,TRBD1,TRBV7-9,TGTGCCAGCAGCTCCGACCGGACAGGGGATTACGAAAAACTGTTTTTT,CASSSDRTGDYEKLFF
TRBJ1-6,few,NA,TRBV6-5,TGTGCCAGCAGTTACTTCGCCAGGCCGGCCGGGGATTCACCCCTCCACTTT,CASSYFARPAGDSPLHF
TRBJ2-3,NA,TRBD2,TRBV13,TGTGCCAGCAGCAAACTAGCGGGGTCCACAGATACGCAGTATTTT,CASSKLAGSTDTQYF
TRBJ1-4,NA,TRBD1,TRBV20-1,TGCAGTGCTTTACGGACAGGGGCATCGGAAAAACTGTTTTTT,CSALRTGASEKLFF
TRBJ2-3,NA,NA,TRBV12-3/TRBV12-4,TGTGCCAGCAGTTTTGTAGGGGCGTGGGCAGATGTGCAATATTTT,CASSFVGAWADVQYF
TRBJ2-6,NA,NA,TRBV25-1,TGTGCCAGCAGTCCAGTATATAAGGGCGCAGGGGCCAACGTCCTGACTTTC,CASSPVYKGAGANVLTF
TRBJ1-4,few,NA,TRBV2,TGTGCCACTCAGGGGCGTGGATTTGAAAAACTGTTTTTT,CATQGRGFEKLFF
TRBJ1-1,many,NA,TRBV20-1,TGCAGTGCTAGGGCGAACACTGAAGCTTTCTTT,CSARANTEAFF
TRBJ2-1,few,TRBD1,TRBV11-2,TGTGCCAGCAGCTTATCGGATCTCCGGGACAGCACCTACAATGAGCAGTTCTTC,CASSLSDLRDSTYNEQFF
TRBJ2-7,once,TRBD2,TRBV5-1,TGCGCCAGCAGCTTTAGCGGGGGGGCCTACGAGCAGTACTTC,CASSFSGGAYEQYF
TRBJ2-3,once,NA,TRBV7-2,TGTGCCAGCAGCTTAGCGCGGTCCGCAGATACGCAGTATTTT,CASSLARSADTQYF
TRBJ2-4,NA,TRBD1,TRBV20-1,TGCAGTGCTCCGAGTGGGGACAGAACCTTCAAGCAGTACTTC,CSAPSGDRTFKQYF